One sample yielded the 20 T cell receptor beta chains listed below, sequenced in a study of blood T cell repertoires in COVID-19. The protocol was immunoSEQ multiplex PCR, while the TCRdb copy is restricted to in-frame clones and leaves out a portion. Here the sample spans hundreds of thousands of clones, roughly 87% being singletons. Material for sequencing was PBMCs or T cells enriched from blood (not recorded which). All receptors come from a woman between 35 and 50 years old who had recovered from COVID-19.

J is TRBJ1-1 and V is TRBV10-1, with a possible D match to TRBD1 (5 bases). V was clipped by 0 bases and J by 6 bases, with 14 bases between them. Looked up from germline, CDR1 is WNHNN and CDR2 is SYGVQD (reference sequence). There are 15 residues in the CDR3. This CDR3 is CASSESRGMGAEAFF. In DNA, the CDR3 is TGCGCCAGCAGTGAGTCCCGGGGGATGGGGGCTGAAGCTTTCTTT.

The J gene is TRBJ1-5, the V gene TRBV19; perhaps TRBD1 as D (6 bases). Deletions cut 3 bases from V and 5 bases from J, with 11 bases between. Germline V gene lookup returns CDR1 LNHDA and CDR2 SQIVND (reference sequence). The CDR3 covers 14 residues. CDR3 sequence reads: CASSIDRLDQPQHF. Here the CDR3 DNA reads TGTGCCAGTAGTATTGACAGGCTTGATCAGCCCCAGCATTTT.

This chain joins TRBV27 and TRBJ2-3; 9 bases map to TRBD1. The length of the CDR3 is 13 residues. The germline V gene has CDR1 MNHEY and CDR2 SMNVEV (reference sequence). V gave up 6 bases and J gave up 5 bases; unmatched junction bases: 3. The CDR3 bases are TGTGCCAGCAGACAGGGGGCAATAGATACGCAGTATTTT. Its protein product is CASRQGAIDTQYF.

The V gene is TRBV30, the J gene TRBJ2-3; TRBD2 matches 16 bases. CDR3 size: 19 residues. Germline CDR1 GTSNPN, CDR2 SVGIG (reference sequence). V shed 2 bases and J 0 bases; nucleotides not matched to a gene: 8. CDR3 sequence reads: CAWSKGTSGRARSTDTQYF. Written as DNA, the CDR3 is TGTGCCTGGAGTAAGGGGACTAGCGGGAGGGCAAGAAGCACAGATACGCAGTATTTT.

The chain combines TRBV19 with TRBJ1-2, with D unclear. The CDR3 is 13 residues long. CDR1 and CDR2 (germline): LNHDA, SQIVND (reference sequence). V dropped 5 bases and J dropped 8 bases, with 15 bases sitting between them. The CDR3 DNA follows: TGTGCCAGTAGTGTCGGACTAGACCTAGGCTACACCTTC. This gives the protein CASSVGLDLGYTF.

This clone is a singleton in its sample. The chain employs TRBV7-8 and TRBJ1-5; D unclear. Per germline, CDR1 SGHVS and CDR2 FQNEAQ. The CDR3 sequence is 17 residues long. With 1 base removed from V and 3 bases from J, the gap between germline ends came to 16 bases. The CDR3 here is CASSLVFAGNSNQPQHF. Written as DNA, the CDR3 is TGTGCCAGCAGCTTAGTCTTCGCGGGGAATTCCAATCAGCCCCAGCATTTT.

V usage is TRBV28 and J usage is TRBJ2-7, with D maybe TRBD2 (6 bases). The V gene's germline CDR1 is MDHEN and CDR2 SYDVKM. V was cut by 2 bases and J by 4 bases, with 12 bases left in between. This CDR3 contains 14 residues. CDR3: CASSLLKGGYEQYF. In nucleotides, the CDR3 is TGTGCCAGCAGTTTACTCAAAGGAGGGTACGAGCAGTACTTC.

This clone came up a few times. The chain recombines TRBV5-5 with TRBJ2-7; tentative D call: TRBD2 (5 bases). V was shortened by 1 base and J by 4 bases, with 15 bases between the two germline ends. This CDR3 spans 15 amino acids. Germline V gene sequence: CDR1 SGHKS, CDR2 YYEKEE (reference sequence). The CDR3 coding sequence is TGTGCCAGCAGCTTGACGTTGGGAGCCCAGTACGAGCAGTACTTC. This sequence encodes CASSLTLGAQYEQYF. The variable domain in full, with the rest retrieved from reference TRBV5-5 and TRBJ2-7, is DAGVTQSPTHLIKTRGQQVTLRCSPISGHKSVSWYQQVLGQGPQFIFQYYEKEERGRGNFPDRFSARQFPNYSSELNVNALLLGDSALYLCASSLTLGAQYEQYFGPGTRLTVT.

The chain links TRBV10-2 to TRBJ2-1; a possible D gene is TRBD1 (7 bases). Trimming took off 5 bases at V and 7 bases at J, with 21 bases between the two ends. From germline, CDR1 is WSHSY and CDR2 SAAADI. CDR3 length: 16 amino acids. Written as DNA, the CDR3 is TGCGCCAGCAGTAACCGGGGCAGGGGGGAATGGAATGAGCAGTTCTTC. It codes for CASSNRGRGEWNEQFF.

The CDR3 DNA reads TGTGCCAGCAGATTTTTTACAGGGAGGGGTGACACCATATATTTT. Encoded protein: CASRFFTGRGDTIYF. The chain combines TRBV6-5 with TRBJ1-3, with D maybe TRBD1 (6 bases). This CDR3 is built from 15 residues. CDR1 MNHEY and CDR2 SVGAGI come from the germline V gene. The germline V and J ends were trimmed by 6 bases and 8 bases, with 20 bases remaining between them.

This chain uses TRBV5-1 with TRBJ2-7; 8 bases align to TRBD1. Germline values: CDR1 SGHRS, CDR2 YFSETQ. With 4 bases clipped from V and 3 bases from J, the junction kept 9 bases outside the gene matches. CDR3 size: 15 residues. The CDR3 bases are TGCGCCAGCAGCGTAGGACAGGGCGAATTCTACGAGCAGTACTTC. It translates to CASSVGQGEFYEQYF.

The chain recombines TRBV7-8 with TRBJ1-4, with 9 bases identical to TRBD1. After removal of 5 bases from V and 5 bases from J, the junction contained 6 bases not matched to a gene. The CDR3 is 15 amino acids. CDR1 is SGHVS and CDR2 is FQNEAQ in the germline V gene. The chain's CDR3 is CASSPLGQGNEKLFF. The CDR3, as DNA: TGTGCCAGCAGCCCTCTTGGACAGGGGAATGAAAAACTGTTTTTT.

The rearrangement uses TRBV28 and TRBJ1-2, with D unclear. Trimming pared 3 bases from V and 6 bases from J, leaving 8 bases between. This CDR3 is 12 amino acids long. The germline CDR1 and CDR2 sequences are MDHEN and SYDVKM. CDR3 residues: CASSFQVHGYTF. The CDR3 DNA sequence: TGTGCCAGCAGTTTTCAGGTCCATGGCTACACCTTC.

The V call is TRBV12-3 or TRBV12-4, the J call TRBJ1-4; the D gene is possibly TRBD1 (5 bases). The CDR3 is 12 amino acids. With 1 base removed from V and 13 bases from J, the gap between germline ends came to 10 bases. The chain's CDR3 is CASSLGRGPLFF. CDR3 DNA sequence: TGTGCCAGCAGTTTAGGGAGGGGTCCACTGTTTTTT.

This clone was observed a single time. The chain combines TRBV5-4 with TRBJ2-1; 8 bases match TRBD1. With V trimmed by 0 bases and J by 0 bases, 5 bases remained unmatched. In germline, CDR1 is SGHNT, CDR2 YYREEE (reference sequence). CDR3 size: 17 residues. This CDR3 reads CASSLAQGVYSYNEQFF. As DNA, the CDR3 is TGTGCCAGCAGCTTGGCACAGGGGGTTTACTCCTACAATGAGCAGTTCTTC.

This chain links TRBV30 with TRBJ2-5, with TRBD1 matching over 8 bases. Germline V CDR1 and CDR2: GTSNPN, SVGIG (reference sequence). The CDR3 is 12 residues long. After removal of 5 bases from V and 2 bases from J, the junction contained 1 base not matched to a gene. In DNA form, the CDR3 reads TGTGCCTGGGACAGGGGTCAAGAGACCCAGTACTTC. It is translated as CAWDRGQETQYF.

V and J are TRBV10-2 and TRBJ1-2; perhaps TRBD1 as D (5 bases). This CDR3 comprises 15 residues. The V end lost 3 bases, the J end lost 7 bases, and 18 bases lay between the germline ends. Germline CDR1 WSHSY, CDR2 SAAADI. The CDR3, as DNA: TGCGCCAGCAGTGATCTCGGGGGGAGGGCGCTTGGCTACACCTTC. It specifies CASSDLGGRALGYTF.

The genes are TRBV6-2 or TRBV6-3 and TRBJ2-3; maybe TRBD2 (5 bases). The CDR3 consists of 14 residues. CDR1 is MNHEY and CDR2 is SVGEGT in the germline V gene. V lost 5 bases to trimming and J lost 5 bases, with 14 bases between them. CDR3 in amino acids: CASSPTSGGDTQYF. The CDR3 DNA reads TGTGCCAGCAGTCCCACCTCTGGAGGAGATACGCAGTATTTT.

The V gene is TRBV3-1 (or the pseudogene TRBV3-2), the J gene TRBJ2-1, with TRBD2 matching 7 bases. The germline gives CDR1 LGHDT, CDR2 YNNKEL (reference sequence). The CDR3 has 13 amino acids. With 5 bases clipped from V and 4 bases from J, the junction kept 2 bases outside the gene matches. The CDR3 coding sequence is TGTGCCAGCAGCGCGGGGGTTTACAATGAGCAGTTCTTC. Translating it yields CASSAGVYNEQFF.

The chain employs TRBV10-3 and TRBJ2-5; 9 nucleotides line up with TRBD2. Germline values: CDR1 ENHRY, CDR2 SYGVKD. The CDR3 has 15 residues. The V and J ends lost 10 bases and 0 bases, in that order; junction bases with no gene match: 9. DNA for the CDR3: TGTGCCACCCAATCCCCTAGCGGGGACCAAGAGACCCAGTACTTC. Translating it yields CATQSPSGDQETQYF.